This T cell receptor beta chain emerged from a study of tumor and adjacent non-tumor tissue in lung cancer. The wider study: There were fewer than 15 adenocarcinoma, 2 squamous cell carcinoma and 1 small cell lung cancer cases.

Whole-study findings and limits: Tumor TCR diversity, when higher, was linked to shorter survival. Compared with tumor, normal lung showed significantly lower TCR diversity. Tumor repertoires had a smaller top 100 clone share than normal lung.

As regards this clonotype: Its target is not known. One end of the junction is discordant with germline, which a read error may explain.

Three rounds of nested PCR, following a modified ARM-PCR protocol, produced the TCRbeta library. TCRdb itself ran the multiplex PCR reads through MiXCR, one entry per CDR3 protein. Among more than 75,000 distinct CDR3 sequences listed, under 70% were seen once. No cell sorting was done before RNA was extracted from the tissue. CDR1 is MNHEY and CDR2 is SVGAGI in the germline V gene. The CDR3 runs to 15 residues. This chain links TRBV6-5 with TRBJ1-1, with 7 bases matching TRBD1. The sequenced material came from lung tumor tissue. The TCR originated in a woman aged 70 to 79 with non-small cell lung cancer. This CDR3 reads CASRRDRSGDTEALF. The CDR3 DNA follows: TGTGCCAGCAGACGGGACAGATCCGGGGACACTGAAGCTCTCTTT.